This T cell receptor beta chain was identified in a study of cytomegalovirus exposure and HLA in healthy donors. Findings and limits, study-wide: A further, later analysis showed that HLA-associated TCR beta chains (compared with equally common others) were more clonally expanded.

The V and J ends lost 4 bases and 7 bases respectively, with 20 bases between them. The germline V gene encodes CDR1 SGHVS and CDR2 FQNEAQ. The CDR3 consists of 17 residues. This clone is a singleton in its sample. Its antigen is undetermined. Primers: 60 Vbeta forward and 13 Jbeta reverse. The repertoire was sequenced with immunoSEQ multiplex PCR; TCRdb's copy has only in-frame clones and lacks some. This table holds about 150,000 clones, 82% found once. Sample: PBMCs. This clonotype was sampled from a woman aged 45-60 years in good health and CMV-seropositive. The gene calls are TRBV7-8 and TRBJ1-6, with D tentatively TRBD1 (6 bases). The CDR3 reads CASSSQRGGVRNSPLHF. CDR3 sequence (DNA): TGTGCCAGCAGCTCCCAAAGGGGGGGGGTAAGAAATTCACCCCTCCACTTT.